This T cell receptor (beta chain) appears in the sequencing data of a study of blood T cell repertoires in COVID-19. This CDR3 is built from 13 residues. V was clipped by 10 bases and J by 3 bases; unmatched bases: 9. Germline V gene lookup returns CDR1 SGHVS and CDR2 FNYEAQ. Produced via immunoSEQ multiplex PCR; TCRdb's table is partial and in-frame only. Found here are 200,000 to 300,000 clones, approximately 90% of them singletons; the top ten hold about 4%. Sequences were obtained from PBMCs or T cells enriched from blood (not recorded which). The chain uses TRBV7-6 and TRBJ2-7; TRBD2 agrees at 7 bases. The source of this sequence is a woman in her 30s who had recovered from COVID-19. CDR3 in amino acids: CATGREAGYEQYF. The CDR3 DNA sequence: TGTGCCACAGGCCGGGAGGCTGGCTACGAGCAGTACTTC.